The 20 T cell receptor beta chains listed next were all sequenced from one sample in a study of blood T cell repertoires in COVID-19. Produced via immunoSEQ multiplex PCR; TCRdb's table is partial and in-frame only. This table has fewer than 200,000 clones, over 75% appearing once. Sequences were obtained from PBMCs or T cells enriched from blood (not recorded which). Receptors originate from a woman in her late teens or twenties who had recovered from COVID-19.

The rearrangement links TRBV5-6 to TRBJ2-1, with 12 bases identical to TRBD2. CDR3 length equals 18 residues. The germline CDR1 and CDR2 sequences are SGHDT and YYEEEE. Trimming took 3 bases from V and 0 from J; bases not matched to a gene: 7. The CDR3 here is CASSSLAGGPFSYNEQFF. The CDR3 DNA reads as TGTGCCAGCAGCTCCCTAGCGGGAGGGCCTTTCTCCTACAATGAGCAGTTCTTC.

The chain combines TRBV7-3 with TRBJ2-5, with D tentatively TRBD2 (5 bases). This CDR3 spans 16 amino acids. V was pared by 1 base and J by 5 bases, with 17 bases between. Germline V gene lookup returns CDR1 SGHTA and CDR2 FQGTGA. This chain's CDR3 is CASSLKGGWDSETQYF. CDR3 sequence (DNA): TGTGCCAGCAGCTTAAAAGGCGGGTGGGATAGTGAGACCCAGTACTTC.

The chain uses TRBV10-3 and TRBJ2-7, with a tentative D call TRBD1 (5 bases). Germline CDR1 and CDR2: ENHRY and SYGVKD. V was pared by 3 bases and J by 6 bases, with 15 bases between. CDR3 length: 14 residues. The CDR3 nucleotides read TGTGCCATCAGTGAAGGCCCCTTCAGGGTCGAGCAGTACTTC. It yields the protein CAISEGPFRVEQYF.

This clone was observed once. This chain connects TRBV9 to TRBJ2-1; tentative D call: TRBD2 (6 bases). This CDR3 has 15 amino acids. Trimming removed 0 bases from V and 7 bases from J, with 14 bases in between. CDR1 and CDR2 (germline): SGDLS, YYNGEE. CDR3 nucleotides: TGTGCCAGCAGCGTAGAGGGTAGCGGATATAATGAGCAGTTCTTC. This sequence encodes CASSVEGSGYNEQFF.

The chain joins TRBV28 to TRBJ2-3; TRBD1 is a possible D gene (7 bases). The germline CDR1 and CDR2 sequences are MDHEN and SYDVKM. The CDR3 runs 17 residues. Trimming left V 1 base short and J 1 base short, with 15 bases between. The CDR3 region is CASSLSGGGAGTDTQYF. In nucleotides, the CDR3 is TGTGCCAGCAGTTTATCCGGAGGGGGCGCGGGCACAGATACGCAGTATTTT.

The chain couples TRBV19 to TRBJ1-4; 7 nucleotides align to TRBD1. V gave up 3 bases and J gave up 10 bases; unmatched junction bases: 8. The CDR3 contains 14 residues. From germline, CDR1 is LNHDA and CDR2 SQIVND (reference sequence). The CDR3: CASSMGQRGGKLFF. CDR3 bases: TGTGCCAGTAGTATGGGACAGAGAGGAGGAAAACTGTTTTTT.

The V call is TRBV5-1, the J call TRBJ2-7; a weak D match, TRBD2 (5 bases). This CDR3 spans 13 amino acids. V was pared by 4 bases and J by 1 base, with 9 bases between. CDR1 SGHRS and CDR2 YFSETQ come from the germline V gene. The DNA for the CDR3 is TGCGCCAGCAGCGCCGGGGTTTCCTACGAGCAGTACTTC. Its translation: CASSAGVSYEQYF.

CDR3 residues: CASSAGVGRSYEQYF. CDR3 nucleotides: TGTGCCAGCAGCGCCGGGGTTGGGCGCTCCTACGAGCAGTACTTC. The chain employs TRBV7-8 and TRBJ2-7; weak D call: TRBD2 (5 bases). The CDR3 totals 15 residues. CDR1 is SGHVS and CDR2 is FQNEAQ in the germline V gene. V was pared by 5 bases and J by 0 bases, with 14 bases between. The full variable domain, in which reference TRBV7-8 and TRBJ2-7 provide the parts outside the CDR3, is GAGVSQSPRYKVAKRGQDVALRCDPISGHVSLFWYQQALGQGPEFLTYFQNEAQLDKSGLPSDRFFAERPEGSVSTLKIQRTQQEDSAVYLCASSAGVGRSYEQYFGPGTRLTVT.

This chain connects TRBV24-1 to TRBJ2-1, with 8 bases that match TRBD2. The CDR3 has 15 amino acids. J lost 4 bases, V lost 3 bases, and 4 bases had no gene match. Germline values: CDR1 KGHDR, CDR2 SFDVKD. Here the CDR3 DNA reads TGTGCCACCAGTGATGCAAGCGGGGGTTACAATGAGCAGTTCTTC. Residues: CATSDASGGYNEQFF.

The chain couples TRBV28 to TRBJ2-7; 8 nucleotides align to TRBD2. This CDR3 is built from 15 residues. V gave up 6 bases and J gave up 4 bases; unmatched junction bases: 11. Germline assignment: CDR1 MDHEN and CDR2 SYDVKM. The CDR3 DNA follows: TGTGCCAGCAGGGCCTTAAGCGGGAGATTTTACGAGCAGTACTTC. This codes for CASRALSGRFYEQYF.

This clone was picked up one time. This CDR3 is CASSQGTNNSPLHF. CDR3 nucleotide sequence: TGCGCCAGCAGCCAAGGGACTAATAATTCACCCCTCCACTTT. This sequence joins TRBV4-1 and TRBJ1-6; D call uncertain. V was cut by 1 base and J by 5 bases, with 6 bases left in between. The CDR3 length is 14 residues. CDR1 and CDR2 from the germline V gene are MGHRA and YSYEKL.

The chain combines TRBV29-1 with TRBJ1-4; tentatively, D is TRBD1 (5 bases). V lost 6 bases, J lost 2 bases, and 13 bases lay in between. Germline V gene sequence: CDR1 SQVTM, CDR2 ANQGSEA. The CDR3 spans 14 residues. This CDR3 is CSVFIPGTNEKLFF. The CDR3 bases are TGCAGCGTGTTTATTCCAGGGACTAATGAAAAACTGTTTTTT.

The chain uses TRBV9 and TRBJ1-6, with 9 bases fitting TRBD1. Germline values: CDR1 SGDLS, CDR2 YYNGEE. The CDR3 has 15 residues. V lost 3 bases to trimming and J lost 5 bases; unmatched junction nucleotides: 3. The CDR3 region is CASSARQGDNSPLHF. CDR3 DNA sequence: TGTGCCAGCAGCGCAAGACAGGGGGATAATTCACCCCTCCACTTT.

The CDR3 is CASSVAGGRYEQYF. CDR3 DNA sequence: TGCGCCAGCAGTGTAGCGGGGGGCCGCTACGAGCAGTACTTC. The chain employs TRBV10-1 and TRBJ2-7; 10 bases fit TRBD2. Trimming removed 4 bases from V and 3 bases from J; junction bases left unmatched: 3. This CDR3 spans 14 amino acids. The germline V gene encodes CDR1 WNHNN and CDR2 SYGVQD (reference sequence).

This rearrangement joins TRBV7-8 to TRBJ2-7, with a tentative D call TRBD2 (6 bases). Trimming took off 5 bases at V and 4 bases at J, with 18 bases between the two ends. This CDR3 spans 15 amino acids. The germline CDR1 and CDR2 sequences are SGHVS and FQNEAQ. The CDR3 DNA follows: TGTGCCAGCAGCCTGAAGCGGGTGGGGTTATACGAGCAGTACTTC. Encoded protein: CASSLKRVGLYEQYF.

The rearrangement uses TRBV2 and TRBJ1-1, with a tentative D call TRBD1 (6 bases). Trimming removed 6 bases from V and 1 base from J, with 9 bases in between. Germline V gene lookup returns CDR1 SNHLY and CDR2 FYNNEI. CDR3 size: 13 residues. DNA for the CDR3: TGTGCCAGCAGGGAACAGGGGAACACTGAAGCTTTCTTT. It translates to CASREQGNTEAFF.

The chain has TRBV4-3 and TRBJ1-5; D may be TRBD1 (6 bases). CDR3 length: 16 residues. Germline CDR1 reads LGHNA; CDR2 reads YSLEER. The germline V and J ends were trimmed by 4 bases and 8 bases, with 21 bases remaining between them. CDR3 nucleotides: TGCGCCAGCAGCCGCACCCCGGGACAACCGATCGAGCCCCAGCATTTT. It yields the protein CASSRTPGQPIEPQHF.

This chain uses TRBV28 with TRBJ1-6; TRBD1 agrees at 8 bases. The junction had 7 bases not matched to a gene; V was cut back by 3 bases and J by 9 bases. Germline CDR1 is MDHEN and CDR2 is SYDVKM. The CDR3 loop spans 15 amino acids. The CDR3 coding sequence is TGTGCCAGCAGTTTTATAGGGGACAGGCTTTCACCCCTCCACTTT. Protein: CASSFIGDRLSPLHF.

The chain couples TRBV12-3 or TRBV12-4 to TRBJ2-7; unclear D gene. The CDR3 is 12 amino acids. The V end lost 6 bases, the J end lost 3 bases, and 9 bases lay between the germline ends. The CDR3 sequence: CASRFGYYEQYF. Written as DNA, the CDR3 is TGTGCCAGCAGATTCGGTTACTACGAGCAGTACTTC.

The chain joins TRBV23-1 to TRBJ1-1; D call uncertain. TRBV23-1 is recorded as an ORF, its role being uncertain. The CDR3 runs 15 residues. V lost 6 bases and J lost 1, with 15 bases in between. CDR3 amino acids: CASSLAVRRNTEAFF. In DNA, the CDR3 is TGCGCCAGCAGCCTAGCGGTGAGGAGGAACACTGAAGCTTTCTTT.